This T cell receptor (beta chain) was documented in a study of blood T cell repertoires in COVID-19. J gave up 4 bases and V 0 bases, and 7 bases lay outside the gene matches. The CDR3 runs to 16 residues. Germline V lookup: CDR1 MNHNY, CDR2 SVGAGI (reference sequence). The data were produced by immunoSEQ multiplex PCR, yet TCRdb's version contains in-frame clones alone and is incomplete. This repertoire shows tens of thousands of clones, approximately 90% found once; its top ten account for approximately 2.3%. The chain carries TRBV6-6 and TRBJ2-7; TRBD1 aligns across 9 bases. The sequencing sample was made of peripheral blood. The source of this sequence is a human donor with active COVID-19. The donor label of this sample is uncertain. This chain's CDR3 is CASSYSTVQGAYEQYF. The DNA of the CDR3 is TGTGCCAGCAGTTACTCGACGGTACAGGGGGCGTACGAGCAGTACTTC.